This T cell receptor (beta chain) comes out of a study of T cells in Graves' hyperthyroidism and ophthalmopathy. From RNA transcripts, TCR beta CDR3 regions were amplified. The HTBI primer set was used in a first-round RT-PCR of the TCR CDR3. Each CDR3 protein is one row after TCRdb ran MiXCR on the multiplex PCR reads. The table has about 580,000 distinct CDR3 sequences, approximately 15% seen once. The sample holds many counts of this clonotype. This CDR3 spans 17 amino acids. J lost 3 bases, V lost 0 bases, and 9 bases had no gene match. Germline V lookup: CDR1 SGHNT, CDR2 YYREEE (reference sequence).

The sequenced sample consisted of blood. The receptor was isolated from a woman in her 30s with Graves' hyperthyroidism that later progressed to Graves' ophthalmopathy. This rearrangement joins TRBV5-4 to TRBJ2-7; 10 nucleotides match TRBD1. For the CDR3, the DNA is TGTGCCAGCAGCTTGGCTGGGGGACAGGGGAGGATCTACGAGCAGTACTTC. Its protein product is CASSLAGGQGRIYEQYF.